The present TCR beta chain was sequenced within a study of regulatory T cells in long-lasting Graves disease. About the research overall: Over 5 years on antithyroid drugs plus positive TSH receptor antibodies marked Graves' disease as persistent.

Arm-PCR with iRepertoire HTBI primers amplified the CDR3 regions for these TCR beta libraries. In the original workflow: Across samples, about 56 TRBV and some 15 TRBJ segments were found. TCRdb analysed the multiplex PCR reads with MiXCR anew, one entry per CDR3 protein. Here the V and J calls rest on TCRdb's processing, not on the authors' analysis. Among 500,000 to 800,000 distinct CDR3 sequences listed, 30% were seen once. The CDR3 consists of 16 residues. Trimming left V 5 bases short and J 2 bases short, with 18 bases between. CDR1 is SGHVS and CDR2 is FNYEAQ in the germline V gene. As to time point: persistent/refractory GD, antithyroid drugs over 5 years with positive TRAb. Following extraction of RNA from PBMCs, that RNA was used to make the TCR library. Under American Thyroid Association guidelines, Graves' disease was diagnosed.

The TCR originated in a female donor with Graves disease. The specimen comprised peripheral blood mononuclear cells (PBMCs), sampled when the disease was refractory, from a patient treated with antithyroid drugs. The V call is TRBV7-6, the J call TRBJ1-2; possible D gene TRBD1, 5 bases. CDR3 nucleotide sequence: TGTGCCAGCAGCCCGGGGACGTTAACGGCAAACTATGGCTACACCTTC. Protein: CASSPGTLTANYGYTF.